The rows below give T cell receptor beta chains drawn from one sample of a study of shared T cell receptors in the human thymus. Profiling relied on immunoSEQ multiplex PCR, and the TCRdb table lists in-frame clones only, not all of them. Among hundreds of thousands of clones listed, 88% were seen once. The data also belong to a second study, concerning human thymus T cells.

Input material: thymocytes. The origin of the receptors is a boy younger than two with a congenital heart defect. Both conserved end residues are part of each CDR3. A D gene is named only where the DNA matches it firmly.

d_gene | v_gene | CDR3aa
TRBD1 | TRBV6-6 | CASSYQSRDRGREQYF
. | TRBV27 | CASSKTGYEQYF
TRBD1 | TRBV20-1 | CSARGADREFF
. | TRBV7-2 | CASSFSVSSEQYF
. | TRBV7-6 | CASSLARGFYTDTQYF
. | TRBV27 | CASSFAGQPSYEQFF
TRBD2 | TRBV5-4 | CASTQIPGLANSGELFF
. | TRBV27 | CASNFYPNRDQETQYF
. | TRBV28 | CASSQGSGTEAFF
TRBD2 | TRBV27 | CASSSSGTSSYEQYF
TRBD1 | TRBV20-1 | CSAGGQGRLPF
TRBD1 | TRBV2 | CASRDGTGEGNTEAFF
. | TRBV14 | CASSQAMGWDTQYF
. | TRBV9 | CASSGRGDEQFF
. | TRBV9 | CASSVASGPNTGELFF
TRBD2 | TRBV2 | CASSDHLQEILGTTYYNEQFF
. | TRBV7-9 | CASSLIQVSGRNTEAFF
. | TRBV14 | CASSRGQLNTEAFF
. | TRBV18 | CASSGENYEQYF
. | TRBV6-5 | CAGRTEKSSGNTIYF
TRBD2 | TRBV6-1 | CASSWTSATPGELFF
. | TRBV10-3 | CAIGGEFNNYGYTF
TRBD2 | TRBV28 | CASSFRLAGGHQESEQYF
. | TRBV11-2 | CASRHGALNTEAFF
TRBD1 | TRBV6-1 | CASSQDRGVYEQYF
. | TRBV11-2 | CASSLGQQETQYF
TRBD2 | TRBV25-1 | CASSGGLALAPREQYF
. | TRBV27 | CASSFSGFASQPQHF
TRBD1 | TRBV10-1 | CASRLPGQRFYSNQPQHF
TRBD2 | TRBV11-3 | CASSLTASGSWENIQYF
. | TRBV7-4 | CASSLIPGGNKNTEAFF
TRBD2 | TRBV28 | CASSTQRDSSYEQYF
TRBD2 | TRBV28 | CASSFNLASGRNEQFF
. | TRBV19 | CASSIPPGCSSYNEQFF
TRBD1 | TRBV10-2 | CASSGLPGTGAYEQYF
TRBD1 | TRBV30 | CAWGQGSDLTGELFF
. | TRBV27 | CASPGERSTGELFF